These 32 T cell receptor beta chains came from one sample sequenced in a study of T-cell reconstitution after alpha-beta-depleted transplantation in children. The TCRbeta library was prepared with unique molecular identifiers. TCRdb ran MiXCR on the PCR reads and lists one entry per CDR3 protein. The top ten clones hold 2% to 2.5% of a sample with around 360,000 distinct CDR3 sequences, about a tenth of them seen once. The sample here was PBMCs from the stem cell graft donor, taken from the stem cell graft. Receptors originate from a human donor who donated a stem cell graft to a child with acute lymphoblastic leukemia.

The V and J genes are TRBV7-2 and TRBJ2-7; possible D gene TRBD2, 6 bases. Germline V CDR1 and CDR2: SGHTA, FQGNSA. There are 14 residues in the CDR3. With 5 bases removed from V and 2 bases from J, the gap between germline ends came to 13 bases. CDR3 region: CASSPGVAAYEQYF. The CDR3 DNA follows: TGTGCCAGCAGCCCCGGGGTAGCGGCCTACGAGCAGTACTTC.

In this sample, this clonotype turned up a few times. This sequence joins TRBV7-9 and TRBJ2-7, with 11 bases fitting TRBD1. The V gene's germline CDR1 is SEHNR and CDR2 FQNEAQ (reference sequence). This CDR3 is built from 15 residues. Trimming at V came to 4 bases and at J to 5 bases, leaving 7 bases not matched to a gene. This chain's CDR3 is CASSSGTGGRNEQYF. The CDR3 DNA reads as TGTGCCAGCAGCTCCGGGACAGGGGGACGGAACGAGCAGTACTTC.

A few counts support this clonotype. This chain joins TRBV7-3 and TRBJ1-1; no definite D call. The germline CDR1 and CDR2 sequences are SGHTA and FQGTGA. Trimming shortened V by 4 bases and J by 5 bases, and 11 bases separated the two germline ends. The CDR3 runs 13 residues. The CDR3 nucleotides read TGTGCCAGCAGCTCCCAATCGGGGACTGAAGCTTTCTTT. It is translated as CASSSQSGTEAFF.

This chain joins TRBV5-1 and TRBJ2-5; 10 nucleotides agree with TRBD2. This CDR3 is built from 15 residues. The germline V gene encodes CDR1 SGHRS and CDR2 YFSETQ. The junction had 2 bases not matched to a gene; V was cut back by 0 bases and J by 3 bases. Here the CDR3 reads CASSLGTSGKETQYF. The CDR3 coding sequence is TGCGCCAGCAGCTTGGGGACTAGCGGTAAAGAGACCCAGTACTTC.

Only a few counts were recorded for this clonotype. The chain recombines TRBV12-3 or TRBV12-4 with TRBJ2-1, with TRBD2 matching over 7 bases. V was clipped by 3 bases and J by 9 bases; unmatched bases: 8. This CDR3 spans 14 amino acids. This CDR3 is CASSLRRESGEQFF. DNA of the CDR3: TGTGCCAGCAGTTTGAGGCGGGAGAGCGGTGAGCAGTTCTTC.

This clonotype appeared a few times. The chain links TRBV7-8 to TRBJ2-1; 7 bases map to TRBD1. This CDR3 region has 13 residues. The V and J ends lost 10 bases and 0 bases, in that order; junction bases with no gene match: 3. Looked up from germline, CDR1 is SGHVS and CDR2 is FQNEAQ. CDR3 coding DNA: TGTGCCATCCGACAGGGCTCCTACAATGAGCAGTTCTTC. It yields the protein CAIRQGSYNEQFF.

The V gene is TRBV27, the J gene TRBJ2-7; 14 nucleotides line up with TRBD2. J lost 4 bases, V lost 7 bases, and 6 bases had no gene match. Germline-derived CDR1 and CDR2 are MNHEY and SMNVEV (reference sequence). The CDR3 has 15 amino acids. CDR3 DNA sequence: TGTGCCAGCACTCCTAGGACTAGCGGGGGGTACGAGCAGTACTTC. It encodes CASTPRTSGGYEQYF.

Concerning this clonotype itself: A read error may be the cause here, since a much bigger clone is one base away. V usage is TRBV16 and J usage is TRBJ2-7; D gene unclear. Germline V CDR1 and CDR2: KGHSY, FQNENV. The CDR3 extends over 15 amino acids. The CDR3 loop is CATSRTPMGSYEQYF. For the CDR3, the DNA is TGTGCCACCAGCCGTACCCCAATGGGCTCCTACGAGCAGTACTTC.

This clonotype came up a few times. The chain joins TRBV20-1 to TRBJ2-3; TRBD2 agrees at 9 bases. Germline values: CDR1 DFQATT, CDR2 SNEGSKA (reference sequence). With 2 bases clipped from V and 0 bases from J, the junction kept 9 bases outside the gene matches. This CDR3 is 17 amino acids long. CDR3 in amino acids: CSARQTRTSASTDTQYF. As DNA, the CDR3 is TGCAGTGCTAGACAAACCCGGACTAGCGCCAGCACAGATACGCAGTATTTT.

This clonotype was seen more than once but under ten times. This sequence joins TRBV5-1 and TRBJ2-7; 10 bases map to TRBD2. The length of the CDR3 is 16 residues. V trimming: 4 bases; J trimming: 0 bases; junction bases outside the gene matches: 7. Germline V gene lookup returns CDR1 SGHRS and CDR2 YFSETQ. The CDR3 region has the DNA TGCGCCAGCAGCCGGACTAGCGGCCTCAGCTCCTACGAGCAGTACTTC. Its protein product is CASSRTSGLSSYEQYF.

This clonotype has just a few counts. The CDR3 loop is CATSDSTDSFQETQYF. The CDR3 nucleotides are TGTGCCACCAGTGACAGCACCGACAGTTTCCAAGAGACCCAGTACTTC. The rearrangement links TRBV24-1 to TRBJ2-5, with a tentative D call TRBD1 (5 bases). Trimming took 4 bases from V and 1 from J, leaving 15 bases between them. The CDR3 loop spans 16 amino acids. The germline V gene has CDR1 KGHDR and CDR2 SFDVKD.

In this sample, this clonotype turned up many times. V is TRBV5-6 and J is TRBJ2-7; 7 nucleotides line up with TRBD1. CDR1 and CDR2 from the germline V gene are SGHDT and YYEEEE. The V gene end was trimmed by 4 bases and the J gene end by 1 base; junction bases not matched to a gene: 8. The CDR3 is made up of 15 amino acids. Here the CDR3 DNA reads TGTGCCAGCAGCCGGATGGGACAGAGATCCTACGAGCAGTACTTC. Amino acids: CASSRMGQRSYEQYF.

This clonotype was seen a single time. This sequence joins TRBV2 and TRBJ2-7; D not resolved. Germline V gene lookup returns CDR1 SNHLY and CDR2 FYNNEI. This CDR3 has 13 amino acids. V was shortened by 4 bases and J by 3 bases, with 10 bases between the two germline ends. CDR3 protein: CASSVNSNYEQYF. The CDR3 DNA is TGTGCCAGCAGTGTAAACAGCAACTACGAGCAGTACTTC.

This clonotype turned up a few times. The rearrangement joins TRBV5-1 to TRBJ1-4; TRBD1 matches at 7 bases. The germline gives CDR1 SGHRS, CDR2 YFSETQ. This CDR3 region has 13 residues. Trimming removed 3 bases from V and 6 bases from J; junction bases left unmatched: 2. In nucleotides, the CDR3 is TGCGCCAGCAGCTCTACAGGGGATGAAAAACTGTTTTTT. This translates into CASSSTGDEKLFF. The full variable domain, completed using reference TRBV5-1 and TRBJ1-4, is KAGVTQTPRYLIKTRGQQVTLSCSPISGHRSVSWYQQTPGQGLQFLFEYFSETQRNKGNFPGRFSGRQFSNSRSEMNVSTLELGDSALYLCASSSTGDEKLFFGSGTQLSVL.

This clonotype was observed a few times. The chain has TRBV6-1 and TRBJ2-3; D unclear. Per the germline V gene, CDR1 is MNHNS and CDR2 is SASEGT. The V end lost 6 bases, the J end lost 1 base, and 11 bases lay between the germline ends. The length of the CDR3 is 14 residues. CDR3 DNA: TGTGCCAGCAGAAAGGCTAAAGGCACAGATACGCAGTATTTT. It is translated as CASRKAKGTDTQYF.

This clonotype was seen ten or more times. The chain couples TRBV12-3 or TRBV12-4 to TRBJ2-7, with 11 nucleotides matching TRBD2. The CDR3 contains 15 residues. V dropped 3 bases and J dropped 6; count of bases not matched to a gene: 7. DNA of the CDR3: TGTGCCAGCAGTTTCTCCGAAGGGACTAGCGGCGAGCAGTACTTC. Translating gives CASSFSEGTSGEQYF.

The chain recombines TRBV27 with TRBJ2-1; 8 bases map to TRBD1. The CDR3 is 14 residues long. The junction had 6 bases not matched to a gene; V was cut back by 5 bases and J by 6 bases. Germline values: CDR1 MNHEY, CDR2 SMNVEV (reference sequence). CDR3 protein: CASSDQGAFNEQFF. In DNA form, the CDR3 reads TGTGCCAGCAGTGATCAGGGGGCCTTCAATGAGCAGTTCTTC.

This sequence joins TRBV29-1 and TRBJ2-4; perhaps TRBD1 as D (6 bases). The CDR3 consists of 15 residues. Trimming took 7 bases from V and 0 from J, leaving 16 bases between them. From germline, CDR1 is SQVTM and CDR2 ANQGSEA. The CDR3 is CSALTWTVAKNIQYF. The DNA of the CDR3 is TGCAGCGCCCTAACCTGGACAGTAGCCAAAAACATTCAGTACTTC.

This clonotype was recorded at least ten times. The rearrangement uses TRBV7-9 and TRBJ1-2; no firm D call. Germline CDR1 and CDR2: SEHNR and FQNEAQ (reference sequence). The CDR3 loop spans 13 amino acids. V lost 10 bases and J 2 bases, leaving 14 bases between the germline ends. CDR3 DNA sequence: TGTGCCACCATCCAGACCGTGAACTATGGCTACACCTTC. This encodes CATIQTVNYGYTF.

The rearrangement joins TRBV28 to TRBJ1-1; D perhaps matches TRBD1 (6 bases). V was pared by 9 bases and J by 0 bases, with 17 bases between. The CDR3 runs to 15 residues. Germline V lookup: CDR1 MDHEN, CDR2 SYDVKM. The CDR3 reads CASWTDPNMNTEAFF. The CDR3 region has the DNA TGTGCCAGTTGGACAGACCCTAACATGAACACTGAAGCTTTCTTT.

The V call is TRBV2, the J call TRBJ2-1; possible D gene TRBD2, 6 bases. The CDR3 sequence is 11 residues long. Trimming shortened V by 4 bases and J by 15 bases, and 13 bases separated the two germline ends. Germline V gives CDR1 SNHLY, CDR2 FYNNEI. The CDR3 DNA reads as TGTGCCAGCAGTGTTTCAAGCGGGTCGTTCTTC. This codes for CASSVSSGSFF. The full variable domain, with the rest looked up from reference TRBV2 and TRBJ2-1, is EPEVTQTPSHQVTQMGQEVILRCVPISNHLYFYWYRQILGQKVEFLVSFYNNEISEKSEIFDDQFSVERPDGSNFTLKIRSTKLEDSAMYFCASSVSSGSFFGPGTRLTVL.

As regards this clonotype: Given a much more abundant clone one base away, this may be a read error. This sequence joins TRBV3-1 and TRBJ2-1, with 10 bases aligning to TRBD1. This CDR3 region has 13 residues. CDR1 and CDR2 from the germline V gene are LGHDT and YNNKEL (reference sequence). The V and J ends lost 10 bases and 16 bases, in that order; junction bases with no gene match: 16. CDR3 loop: CATAMTGGGCIFF. The CDR3 DNA reads as TGTGCCACCGCTATGACAGGGGGCGGATGTATTTTCTTC.

CDR3 in amino acids: CASSHRDREYSGANVLTF. The CDR3, as DNA: TGTGCCAGCAGCCATCGGGACAGGGAATACTCTGGGGCCAACGTCCTGACTTTC. The V call is TRBV4-2, the J call TRBJ2-6; 9 bases are shared with TRBD1. V lost 3 bases to trimming and J lost 0 bases; unmatched junction nucleotides: 6. Germline CDR1 LGHNA, CDR2 YNFKEQ. The CDR3 runs 18 residues.

This clonotype turned up a few times. The chain carries TRBV29-1 and TRBJ1-1, with a weak D call TRBD1 (5 bases). Germline CDR1 and CDR2: SQVTM and ANQGSEA. The CDR3 spans 14 residues. Deletions cut 3 bases from V and 1 base from J, with 12 bases between. The CDR3 loop is CSVEEPGTNTEAFF. DNA for the CDR3: TGCAGCGTTGAGGAACCCGGGACGAACACTGAAGCTTTCTTT.

This clonotype appeared many times. The chain has TRBV20-1 and TRBJ2-7, with 9 bases fitting TRBD1. The length of the CDR3 is 15 residues. Per the germline V gene, CDR1 is DFQATT and CDR2 is SNEGSKA (reference sequence). V lost 5 bases to trimming and J lost 0 bases; unmatched junction nucleotides: 8. This chain's CDR3 is CSAYDRDRDSYEQYF. The CDR3 DNA reads as TGCAGTGCTTATGACCGGGACAGGGACTCCTACGAGCAGTACTTC.

In its sample, this clonotype was seen many times. The chain joins TRBV4-1 to TRBJ2-1; the D call may be TRBD1 or TRBD2 (5 bases each). V was pared by 1 base and J by 3 bases, with 19 bases between. Per germline, CDR1 MGHRA and CDR2 YSYEKL. The CDR3 contains 18 residues. This chain's CDR3 is CASSQGGVMGRNYNEQFF. The CDR3 region has the DNA TGCGCCAGCAGCCAAGGAGGGGTCATGGGGCGGAACTACAATGAGCAGTTCTTC.

J is TRBJ1-1 and V is TRBV12-3 or TRBV12-4, with a possible D match to TRBD1 (6 bases). Trimming took 6 bases from V and 7 from J, leaving 18 bases between them. The CDR3 runs to 14 residues. This chain's CDR3 is CASRRGGALGEAFF. The CDR3 DNA is TGTGCCAGCAGGCGGGGGGGGGCGCTTGGTGAAGCTTTCTTT.

This clonotype was counted between two and nine times. The rearrangement links TRBV6-2 or TRBV6-3 to TRBJ2-1; D is ambiguous. Per the germline V gene, CDR1 is MNHEY and CDR2 is SVGEGT. There are 14 residues in the CDR3. V was pared by 4 bases and J by 4 bases, with 11 bases between. Here the CDR3 reads CASSLVLGYNEQFF. The DNA for the CDR3 is TGTGCCAGCAGTTTAGTGTTAGGATACAATGAGCAGTTCTTC.

This clonotype was seen a handful of times. The chain joins TRBV27 to TRBJ1-5; 9 positions match TRBD1. The CDR3 covers 14 residues. V lost 8 bases and J lost 7; bases outside the gene matches: 9. The germline gives CDR1 MNHEY, CDR2 SMNVEV (reference sequence). The CDR3 sequence: CASGLTGGGQPQHF. The DNA for the CDR3 is TGTGCCAGCGGACTGACAGGGGGAGGGCAGCCCCAGCATTTT.

The table lists this clonotype with a few counts. The chain couples TRBV4-3 to TRBJ1-1; D uncertain. Germline values: CDR1 LGHNA, CDR2 YSLEER. This CDR3 comprises 15 residues. The ends were cut back, 1 base at V and 4 bases at J, with 13 bases in the middle. In DNA form, the CDR3 reads TGCGCCAGCAGCCAAGCCTCACCGGGAGTCACTGAAGCTTTCTTT. Translation gives CASSQASPGVTEAFF.

The rearrangement links TRBV4-2 to TRBJ2-1; 8 bases align to TRBD2. The CDR3 covers 18 residues. Germline trimming cut 0 bases from V and 4 bases from J; bases unmatched to any gene: 11. Looked up from germline, CDR1 is LGHNA and CDR2 is YNFKEQ. CDR3 in amino acids: CASSQEQLRTSPYNEQFF. In DNA form, the CDR3 reads TGTGCCAGCAGCCAAGAACAACTAAGGACTAGCCCTTACAATGAGCAGTTCTTC.

V gene TRBV9 combines with J gene TRBJ2-2; 10 bases line up with TRBD2. Germline-derived CDR1 and CDR2 are SGDLS and YYNGEE. V gave up 3 bases and J gave up 4 bases; unmatched junction bases: 12. CDR3 size: 18 residues. CDR3 nucleotides: TGTGCCAGCAGCGGGGAACCTAGCGGGAGTTGGAGCACCGGGGAGCTGTTTTTT. Its protein product is CASSGEPSGSWSTGELFF.